This T cell receptor beta chain stems from a study of T cell repertoires in cytomegalovirus infection. The CDR3 length is 15 residues. With 3 bases removed from V and 0 bases from J, the gap between germline ends came to 9 bases. Germline CDR1 reads SGHTA; CDR2 reads FQGNSA. TCRdb reprocessed the reads via MiXCR and lists one record per CDR3 protein. The data show around 260,000 distinct CDR3 sequences, with more than 20% seen just once and roughly 13% held by the top ten. The chain has TRBV7-2 and TRBJ1-5; no clear D gene. This sequence was found in a human donor in good health (CMV status not recorded). Some clones in this sample may be carry-over from other donors' samples. Sequencing was carried out using PBMCs. CDR3 sequence: CASSFGRHSNQPQHF. CDR3 DNA sequence: TGTGCCAGCAGCTTCGGTCGGCATAGCAATCAGCCCCAGCATTTT.